Given below is one TCR beta chain in context. This receptor's antigen is unknown. There are no base qualities to consult, and no much larger clone falls within one base. The sample originates from a study of identical twins (dated by TCRdb to 2016 to 2017). With respect to the entire study: TCR alpha and beta repertoires from monozygotic twins, unrelated adults of various ages and cord blood were deep-sequenced to test whether fetal clonotypes persist. To rule out contamination, the twin experiments were replicated at different times with different library preparation protocols. Findings and caveats that apply to the study as a whole: Conclusions relied on cross-sectional statistical analysis, since the same donors could not be followed over many years. Compared with coincidental sharing between unrelated individuals, out-of-frame TCR alpha sequences shared between twins had an excess of sequences with low generation probability. In beta out-of-frame sequences, excess twin sharing was weaker, because having fewer shared sequences lowered the signal-to-noise ratio. In monozygotic twins, out-of-frame TCR alpha sharing was systematically underestimated by recombination models, although the models agreed with sharing between unrelated individuals. Invariant T cells such as MAIT and iNKT could partly confound zero-insertion analyses, though diverse VJ usage argued against this for most clonotypes. Abundant cord blood beta clonotypes had fewer insertions, young adult naive repertoires showed a similar but weaker trend, and memory repertoires showed no such trend.

The method was 5' RACE. The reads were generated on an Illumina HiSeq 2000. A universal primer binding site was added through template switching, and the final cDNA carried a unique molecular identifier so that TCR cDNA molecules could be counted accurately. Specific primers in the conserved constant-segment region were used to synthesize first-strand cDNA for TCR alpha and beta chains. To control for contamination, each cDNA library was double barcoded with a SMART-Mk sample barcode plus Illumina barcodes. TruSeq adapter sequences, together with Illumina sample barcodes, were added in two successive PCR steps. The Illumina HiSeq platform was used with custom primers to sequence TCR alpha and beta cDNA libraries. Turning to the authors' computational methods: Raw reads were processed with MiGEC to extract unique molecular identifiers, and MiXCR was used to determine CDR3 positions. For each individual, recombination models were inferred using an EM algorithm with the repgenHMM and IGoR tools. Shared clonotypes were analyzed with the tcR package in R, and sharing was normalized by the product of cloneset sizes. To study raw recombination without the effects of thymic and clonal selection, out-of-frame nonproductive sequences were analyzed. Using fastp at Q25 and MiXCR, TCRdb reprocessed the public reads and kept productive beta chains. Merged by CDR3 protein, the rows form single entries marked with the most common genes and DNA. Here the V and J calls rest on TCRdb's processing, not on the authors' analysis. Present in this sample are hundreds of thousands of distinct CDR3 sequences, less than 9% of which were seen just once. The top ten constitute 2.1% of the sample.

Deletion took 4 bases off V and 2 bases off J, with a span of 10 bases between the germline ends. The germline V gene yields SGHDT for CDR1 and YYEEEE for CDR2. Including the terminal cysteine and phenylalanine, the CDR3 comprises 13 residues. The kept DNA is CDR3 alone, 39 bases in frame from the first base. All donors were healthy Caucasians. Three pairs of female monozygotic twins, all aged roughly 18 to 29 years, made up the twin cohort. Miltenyi CD45RO+ enrichment and human naive T-cell isolation kits were used to isolate memory (CD45RO+) and naive T cells from PBMC. This sample was shared with a second study, whose subject was yellow fever vaccine responses in identical twins. The second investigation adds: The authors reported that the T cell response to vaccination in identical twins appeared partly convergent and partly personalized. Focusing on identical twins, the study followed the T cell clones that responded to the vaccine, and did so with precision.

The sequencing input was memory (CD45RO+) T cells sorted from blood. The cell subset or site label on this specimen signifies: CD45RO+ enriched T cells. The V gene is TRBV5-6 and the J gene is TRBJ2-7; the D gene cannot be resolved reliably. The origin of this receptor is a woman aged 18-29 years in good health. The DNA reads TGTGCCAGCAGCCTGACGAACCCCTACGAGCAGTACTTC. Its amino acids are CASSLTNPYEQYF.